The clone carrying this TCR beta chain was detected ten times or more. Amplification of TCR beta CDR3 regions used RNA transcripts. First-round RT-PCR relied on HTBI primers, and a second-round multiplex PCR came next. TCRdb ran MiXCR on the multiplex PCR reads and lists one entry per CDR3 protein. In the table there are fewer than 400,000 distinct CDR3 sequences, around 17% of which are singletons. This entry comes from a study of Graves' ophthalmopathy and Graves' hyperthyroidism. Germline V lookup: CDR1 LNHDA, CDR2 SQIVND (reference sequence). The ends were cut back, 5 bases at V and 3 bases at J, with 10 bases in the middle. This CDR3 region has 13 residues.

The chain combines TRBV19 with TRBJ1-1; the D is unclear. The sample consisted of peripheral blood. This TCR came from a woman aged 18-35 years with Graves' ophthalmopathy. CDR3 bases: TGTGCCAGTAGTGCCGATGTGGACACTGAAGCTTTCTTT. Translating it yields CASSADVDTEAFF.